This T cell receptor (beta chain) was sequenced in a study of blood T cell repertoires in COVID-19. For the study at large: The United States, Italy and Spain supplied acute and convalescent COVID-19 samples.

Germline V gene data show CDR1 as LGHDT and CDR2 as YNNKEL (reference sequence). The CDR3 spans 14 residues. V gave up 8 bases and J gave up 0 bases, with 11 bases separating them. The repertoire was sequenced with immunoSEQ multiplex PCR; TCRdb's copy has only in-frame clones and lacks some. Here the sample spans fewer than 250,000 clones, more than 75% being singletons. The V and J genes are TRBV3-1 (or the pseudogene TRBV3-2) and TRBJ1-3; a weak D match, TRBD1 (6 bases). Sequencing was performed on PBMCs or T cells enriched from blood (not recorded which). The clonotype originates from a woman between 50 and 59 years old with acute COVID-19. The CDR3 DNA reads as TGTGCCAGCCGGGGGGCCTTCTCTGGAAACACCATATATTTT. Its protein product is CASRGAFSGNTIYF.